This T cell receptor beta chain is from a study of vaccination and CD4 T cells after COVID-19. Study-wide context: Overlapping spike peptides served as the stimulus for the cells. These peptides came from SARS-CoV-2 and from the common cold coronaviruses HCoV-NL63, HCoV-OC43 and HCoV-229E.

Oncomine TCR Beta short-read sequencing was applied to DNA from cultured CD4+ T cells. From CD4+ T cells that had been cultured, genomic DNA was extracted. TCRdb fed the PCR reads into MiXCR, producing one record per CDR3 protein. Here the sample spans over 7,000 distinct CDR3 sequences, approximately 40% being singletons. The ends were cut back, 3 bases at V and 7 bases at J, with 17 bases in the middle. Germline lookup yields CDR1 SGHDT and CDR2 YYEEEE. This CDR3 has 16 residues. Treatment specified: approximately 11-day PBMC culture with coronavirus spike peptide pools or control peptides (ViraFEST assay). An unexposed donor provided the CD4+ T cells, which were collected before the COVID-19 pandemic (2011-2018). Worth noting for this clonotype: The antigen is not known.

The TCR was taken from a human donor in good health. Sample: CD4+ T cells from blood, cultured in vitro. The chain has TRBV5-6 and TRBJ1-6; D is undetermined. The CDR3 protein is CASSWVSEGMNSPLHF. Written as DNA, the CDR3 is TGTGCCAGCAGCTGGGTCTCCGAGGGAATGAATTCACCCCTCCACTTT.